These T cell receptor beta chains were read from a single sample in a study of Ad26.COV2.S vaccination and SARS-CoV-2 variants. Produced via immunoSEQ multiplex PCR; TCRdb's table is partial and in-frame only. The sample contains a few hundred thousand clones, over 75% of which appear only once. The sequences come from peripheral blood, collected in a trial of Ad26.COV2.S vaccine versus placebo. All receptors come from a person aged 18 to 65 who received the Ad26.COV2.S COVID-19 vaccine or a placebo. CDR3s include the opening cysteine and the closing phenylalanine or tryptophan. D genes are given only for firm matches. Where a row states a size, it is once, few, many or the class of an expanded clone; other rows omit it.

size	D	V	J	CDR3	DNA
NA	NA	TRBV5-1	TRBJ1-2	CASSQTGGFDYGYTF	TGCGCCAGCAGCCAGACAGGCGGCTTTGACTATGGCTACACCTTC
once	TRBD1	TRBV27	TRBJ2-7	CASSNGQARSSYEQYF	TGTGCCAGCAGTAACGGACAGGCTAGGAGCTCCTACGAGCAGTACTTC
NA	NA	TRBV4-1	TRBJ2-5	CASSQAPGETQYF	TGCGCCAGCAGCCAAGCCCCGGGGGAGACCCAGTACTTC
NA	TRBD2	TRBV19	TRBJ2-7	CASSIRGGNEQYF	TGTGCCAGTAGTATTCGGGGAGGGAACGAGCAGTACTTC
NA	NA	TRBV5-5	TRBJ1-2	CASSLGGRGPSNYGYTF	TGTGCCAGCAGCTTGGGGGGACGGGGCCCCTCTAACTATGGCTACACCTTC
NA	TRBD1	TRBV19	TRBJ2-5	CASSVGQGASETQYF	TGTGCCAGTAGTGTCGGACAGGGTGCTAGTGAGACCCAGTACTTC
NA	TRBD1	TRBV2	TRBJ1-3	CASSATGVAGNTIYF	TGTGCCAGCAGCGCAACAGGGGTGGCTGGAAACACCATATATTTT
NA	TRBD1	TRBV6-5	TRBJ2-1	CASSLQGVFYNEQFF	TGTGCCAGCAGCCTACAGGGGGTCTTTTACAATGAGCAGTTCTTC
few	NA	TRBV5-8	TRBJ2-7	CASSLGTETYEQYF	TGTGCCAGCAGCCTAGGGACCGAAACCTACGAGCAGTACTTC
once	NA	TRBV3-1/TRBV3-2	TRBJ1-2	CASSQPGHPSMGGYTF	TGTGCCAGCAGCCAGCCGGGACATCCGTCTATGGGGGGCTACACCTTC
NA	NA	TRBV6-5	TRBJ2-7	CAVGGLSYEQYF	TGTGCCGTCGGCGGGCTCTCCTACGAGCAGTACTTC
NA	TRBD2	TRBV19	TRBJ2-7	CASSIGETSGLDEQYF	TGTGCCAGTAGTATCGGCGAAACTAGCGGATTAGACGAGCAGTACTTC
NA	TRBD1	TRBV6-5	TRBJ2-5	CASSTLTGVQETQYF	TGTGCCAGCAGTACCCTGACAGGGGTCCAAGAGACCCAGTACTTC
NA	NA	TRBV11-3	TRBJ2-2	CASSLGQGGELFF	TGTGCCAGCAGCTTAGGGCAAGGCGGGGAGCTGTTTTTT
once	NA	TRBV7-3	TRBJ1-2	CASSLTGILTF	TGTGCCAGCAGCTTAACCGGGATTCTCACCTTC
NA	NA	TRBV29-1	TRBJ1-2	CSVEGQRDGYTF	TGCAGCGTTGAGGGCCAGCGGGATGGCTACACCTTC
NA	TRBD1	TRBV7-9	TRBJ1-1	CASSAQNRGDTEAFF	TGTGCCAGCAGCGCCCAAAACAGGGGAGACACTGAAGCTTTCTTT
NA	TRBD2	TRBV5-6	TRBJ2-1	CASSRTSGAYSYNEQFF	TGTGCCAGCAGCCGGACTAGCGGGGCCTACTCCTACAATGAGCAGTTCTTC
NA	NA	TRBV5-6	TRBJ1-6	CASSRRQSSYNSPLHF	TGTGCCAGCAGCCGAAGACAGAGCTCCTATAATTCACCCCTCCACTTT
NA	NA	TRBV6-5	TRBJ2-7	CASLGLGYEQYF	TGTGCCAGCTTAGGGCTGGGGTACGAGCAGTACTTC
NA	NA	TRBV19	TRBJ1-5	CASSTAKYSNQPQHF	TGTGCCAGTAGTACTGCCAAGTATAGCAATCAGCCCCAGCATTTT
once	TRBD1	TRBV6-7	TRBJ2-7	CASSCLPQGANEQYF	TGTGCCAGCAGTTGCCTCCCTCAGGGGGCCAACGAGCAGTACTTC
NA	NA	TRBV7-9	TRBJ2-7	CASSLGPRTYEQYF	TGTGCCAGCAGCTTAGGCCCGAGAACTTACGAGCAGTACTTC
once	TRBD2	TRBV3-1/TRBV3-2	TRBJ2-3	CASSHLSGGPRGTDTQYF	TGTGCCAGCAGCCATCTTAGCGGGGGGCCAAGAGGCACAGATACGCAGTATTTT
NA	NA	TRBV10-1	TRBJ1-2	CASRGHCYGYTF	TGCGCCAGCAGGGGACACTGCTATGGCTACACCTTC
NA	NA	TRBV7-3	TRBJ1-1	CASSSNPNTEAFF	TGTGCCAGCAGCTCGAACCCGAACACTGAAGCTTTCTTT
NA	TRBD1	TRBV11-3	TRBJ2-7	CASSSGGEQYF	TGTGCCAGCAGCTCAGGGGGCGAGCAGTACTTC
NA	NA	TRBV6-2/TRBV6-3	TRBJ1-1	CASSYSGWATEAFF	TGTGCCAGCAGTTATTCGGGGTGGGCCACTGAAGCTTTCTTT
NA	TRBD1	TRBV2	TRBJ1-1	CASSSGQGVAFF	TGTGCCAGCAGCTCGGGACAGGGCGTAGCTTTCTTT
once	TRBD1	TRBV7-2	TRBJ1-2	CASRQQGRLSGYTF	TGTGCCAGCAGACAACAGGGGCGTCTTAGCGGCTACACCTTC
few	TRBD1	TRBV7-6	TRBJ1-1	CATSNRGNTEAFF	TGTGCCACCAGCAACAGGGGGAACACTGAAGCTTTCTTT